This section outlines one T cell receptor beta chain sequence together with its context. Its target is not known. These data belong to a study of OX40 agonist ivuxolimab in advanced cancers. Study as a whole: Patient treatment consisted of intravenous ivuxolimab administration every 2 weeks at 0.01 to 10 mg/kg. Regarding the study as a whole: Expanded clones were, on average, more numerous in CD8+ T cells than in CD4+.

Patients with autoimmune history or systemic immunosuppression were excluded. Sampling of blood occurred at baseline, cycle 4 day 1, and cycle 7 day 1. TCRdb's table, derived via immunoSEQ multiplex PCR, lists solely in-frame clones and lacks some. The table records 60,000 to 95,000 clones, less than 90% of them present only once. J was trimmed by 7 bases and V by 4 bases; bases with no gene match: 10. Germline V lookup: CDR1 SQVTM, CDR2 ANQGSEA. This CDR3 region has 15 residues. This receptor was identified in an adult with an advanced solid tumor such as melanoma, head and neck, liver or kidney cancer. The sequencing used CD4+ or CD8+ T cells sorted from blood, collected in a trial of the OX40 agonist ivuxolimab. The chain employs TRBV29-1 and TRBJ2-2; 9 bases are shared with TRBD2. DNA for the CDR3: TGCAGCGTTGGGGTAGCGGGGGTAGGAGGCGGGGAGCTGTTTTTT. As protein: CSVGVAGVGGGELFF.